Listed below are T cell receptor beta chains from one sample, sequenced in a study of post-analysis software for immune sequencing data. Using its own MiXCR run on the PCR reads, TCRdb lists one record per CDR3 protein. This sample has hundreds of thousands of distinct CDR3 sequences, with more than 50% found just once. Material: blood. These receptors originate from a girl aged 2-10 years with multiple sclerosis. CDR3s include the opening cysteine and the closing phenylalanine or tryptophan. D genes are given only for firm matches. Clone sizes are given selectively: once, few, many, or a class where the clone is expanded.

V gene	J gene	D gene	clone size	CDR3 protein	CDR3 DNA
TRBV20-1	TRBJ2-5	NA	once	CSATGDSSGLQETQYF	TGCAGTGCCACCGGGGACTCTTCAGGGCTTCAAGAGACCCAGTACTTC
TRBV12-3/TRBV12-4	TRBJ2-1	TRBD2	NA	CASSQDSGDSYNEQFF	TGTGCCAGCAGTCAAGATAGCGGGGACTCCTACAATGAGCAGTTCTTC
TRBV20-1	TRBJ2-3	TRBD2	NA	CSAREPGLAPRDTQYF	TGCAGTGCTAGAGAACCGGGACTAGCGCCTCGGGATACGCAGTATTTT
TRBV19	TRBJ2-1	NA	NA	CASSIPHSSDEQFF	TGTGCCAGTAGTATCCCCCATAGCAGCGATGAGCAGTTCTTC
TRBV4-1	TRBJ2-7	NA	NA	CASSQEPHSYEQYF	TGCGCCAGCAGCCAAGAGCCCCATTCCTACGAGCAGTACTTC
TRBV30	TRBJ2-5	NA	NA	CAWRDRETQYF	TGTGCCTGGAGGGACCGGGAGACCCAGTACTTC
TRBV11-2	TRBJ2-1	TRBD2	few	CASSLVGSGGYNEQFF	TGTGCCAGCAGCTTAGTAGGTAGCGGGGGATACAATGAGCAGTTCTTC
TRBV10-3	TRBJ2-1	NA	NA	CAIRGSPYNEQFF	TGTGCCATCAGGGGGTCCCCCTACAATGAGCAGTTCTTC
TRBV5-1	TRBJ2-1	TRBD2	NA	CASSLEGGRVHNEQFF	TGCGCCAGCAGCTTGGAAGGCGGGAGAGTTCACAATGAGCAGTTCTTC
TRBV10-3	TRBJ2-6	TRBD1	NA	CAIPWGQGVAGANVLTF	TGTGCCATCCCCTGGGGACAGGGAGTGGCTGGGGCCAACGTCCTGACTTTC
TRBV6-1	TRBJ2-3	NA	NA	CASRTLFTDTQYF	TGTGCCAGCAGGACCCTTTTCACAGATACGCAGTATTTT
TRBV20-1	TRBJ2-3	NA	once	CSASLTGESTDTQYF	TGCAGTGCTAGTCTTACGGGGGAGAGCACAGATACGCAGTATTTT
TRBV28	TRBJ2-7	TRBD1	NA	CASRSDRVGEQYF	TGTGCCAGCAGATCCGACAGGGTCGGGGAGCAGTACTTC
TRBV6-2/TRBV6-3	TRBJ2-1	NA	NA	CASSYMAAEQFF	TGTGCCAGCAGTTATATGGCGGCTGAGCAGTTCTTC
TRBV18	TRBJ2-3	NA	few	CASSPGRSRVADTQYF	TGTGCCAGCTCACCAGGGAGAAGCAGGGTGGCAGATACGCAGTATTTT
TRBV5-1	TRBJ2-1	NA	few	CASSFRASSYNEQFF	TGCGCCAGCAGCTTCCGGGCTAGCTCCTACAATGAGCAGTTCTTC
TRBV4-3	TRBJ2-5	NA	NA	CASSQEARWAETQYF	TGCGCCAGCAGCCAAGAGGCCAGGTGGGCGGAGACCCAGTACTTC
TRBV12-3/TRBV12-4	TRBJ2-7	TRBD2	NA	CASSLGGTSGSREQYF	TGTGCCAGCAGTTTAGGGGGAACTAGCGGGTCTCGCGAGCAGTACTTC
TRBV20-1	TRBJ2-7	NA	NA	CSATTAGPYEQYF	TGCAGTGCAACGACTGCTGGGCCCTACGAGCAGTACTTC
TRBV29-1	TRBJ2-1	TRBD1	NA	CSVLQGAYNEQFF	TGCAGCGTCCTACAGGGGGCCTACAATGAGCAGTTCTTC
TRBV12-3/TRBV12-4	TRBJ2-4	NA	NA	CASTYQIAKNIQYF	TGTGCCAGCACCTACCAAATAGCCAAAAACATTCAGTACTTC
TRBV30	TRBJ2-2	NA	NA	CAWRDPTGELFF	TGTGCCTGGAGGGACCCCACCGGGGAGCTGTTTTTT
TRBV12-3/TRBV12-4	TRBJ2-1	TRBD1	NA	CASSGQGARDEQFF	TGTGCCAGCAGCGGACAGGGGGCGCGTGATGAGCAGTTCTTC
TRBV7-9	TRBJ1-2	NA	NA	CASSPPGNYGYTF	TGTGCCAGCAGTCCCCCGGGGAACTATGGCTACACCTTC
TRBV7-3	TRBJ2-6	TRBD2	once	CASSLIALGLAGGPGANVLTF	TGTGCCAGCAGCTTAATAGCCCTCGGGCTAGCGGGAGGGCCTGGGGCCAACGTCCTGACTTTC
TRBV29-1	TRBJ2-1	TRBD2	once	CSVGGLVLNERFF	TGCAGCGTTGGGGGACTAGTACTCAATGAGCGGTTCTTC
TRBV7-2	TRBJ2-5	TRBD1	NA	CASSSYRGETQYF	TGTGCCAGCAGCTCCTACAGGGGAGAGACCCAGTACTTC
TRBV12-3/TRBV12-4	TRBJ1-5	NA	few	CASSSQGPGGNQPQHF	TGTGCCAGCAGCTCCCAGGGGCCAGGGGGCAATCAGCCCCAGCATTTT
TRBV7-9	TRBJ1-2	NA	once	CASSLRRDQGQYGYTF	TGTGCCAGCAGCTTGCGCCGGGACCAGGGCCAATATGGCTACACCTTC
TRBV7-9	TRBJ2-1	TRBD1	once	CASSDPPGGYSYNEQFF	TGTGCCAGCAGCGATCCCCCAGGGGGATACTCCTACAATGAGCAGTTCTTC
TRBV27	TRBJ2-7	TRBD1	NA	CASSSLDRGHRYEQYF	TGTGCCAGCAGTTCTCTCGACAGGGGGCACCGGTACGAGCAGTACTTC
TRBV7-8	TRBJ1-2	NA	few	CASSLANRAKGYTF	TGTGCCAGCAGCTTAGCCAACAGGGCTAAGGGCTACACCTTC
TRBV24-1	TRBJ2-1	NA	few	CATGGSYNEQFF	TGTGCCACCGGTGGCTCCTACAATGAGCAGTTCTTC
TRBV10-2	TRBJ1-2	NA	few	CASSESLGAVSYGYTF	TGCGCCAGCAGTGAGTCGTTGGGGGCAGTTAGCTATGGCTACACCTTC
TRBV18	TRBJ2-5	NA	few	CASSHGRRGETQYF	TGTGCCAGCTCACACGGGAGAAGGGGAGAGACCCAGTACTTC
TRBV5-1	TRBJ2-1	NA	NA	CASFFQGVNEQFF	TGCGCCAGCTTCTTTCAAGGGGTGAATGAGCAGTTCTTC
TRBV5-6	TRBJ2-3	TRBD1	few	CASRRGTGSTDTQYF	TGTGCCAGCAGACGCGGGACAGGTAGCACAGATACGCAGTATTTT
TRBV5-1	TRBJ2-2	TRBD2	NA	CASSLAVLAANTGELFF	TGCGCCAGCAGCTTGGCCGTCCTAGCGGCTAACACCGGGGAGCTGTTTTTT
TRBV9	TRBJ2-1	TRBD2	NA	CASSVDPSGYNEQFF	TGTGCCAGCAGCGTAGACCCTAGCGGCTACAATGAGCAGTTCTTC
TRBV5-1	TRBJ2-1	NA	once	CASSSVDEQFF	TGCGCCAGCAGCTCCGTGGATGAGCAGTTCTTC
TRBV20-1	TRBJ2-7	NA	NA	CSARDPRRSYEQYF	TGCAGTGCTAGAGACCCTCGACGCTCCTACGAGCAGTACTTC
TRBV5-1	TRBJ2-1	TRBD2	few	CASSLLAAGAGNEQFF	TGCGCCAGCAGCTTACTAGCAGCGGGAGCTGGCAATGAGCAGTTCTTC
TRBV2	TRBJ2-1	NA	few	CASREGQIEQFF	TGTGCCAGCAGGGAAGGACAGATTGAGCAGTTCTTC
TRBV27	TRBJ2-7	TRBD1	once	CAGIGDSLYEQYF	TGTGCCGGCATTGGGGACAGCTTATACGAGCAGTACTTC
TRBV6-2/TRBV6-3	TRBJ2-5	NA	NA	CASSRISRGLQETQYF	TGTGCCAGCAGTCGGATCTCGCGGGGGCTCCAAGAGACCCAGTACTTC
TRBV11-2	TRBJ2-5	NA	NA	CASSLTRGQTQYF	TGTGCCAGCAGCCTAACTAGGGGACAGACCCAGTACTTC
TRBV7-2	TRBJ2-3	TRBD2	NA	CASSFRSSGGGFTDTQYF	TGTGCCAGCAGCTTTAGGTCTAGCGGGGGGGGATTCACAGATACGCAGTATTTT
TRBV12-3/TRBV12-4	TRBJ1-1	NA	NA	CASSFLKAEAFF	TGTGCCAGCAGTTTCCTAAAGGCTGAAGCTTTCTTT
TRBV4-2	TRBJ2-2	NA	NA	CASSHPDRTNTGELFF	TGTGCCAGCAGCCACCCCGACAGGACCAACACCGGGGAGCTGTTTTTT
TRBV3-1	TRBJ1-5	TRBD1	NA	CASSRIAETGTGSYSNQPQHF	TGTGCCAGCAGCCGCATCGCGGAAACCGGGACAGGGTCCTATAGCAATCAGCCCCAGCATTTT
TRBV5-1	TRBJ2-1	TRBD1	NA	CASSSPETGGGMGAYNEQFF	TGCGCCAGCAGCTCCCCCGAGACAGGGGGCGGAATGGGAGCCTACAATGAGCAGTTCTTC
TRBV20-1	TRBJ2-3	NA	once	CSGGGTASTDTQYF	TGCAGTGGAGGCGGAACCGCTAGCACAGATACGCAGTATTTT
TRBV29-1	TRBJ2-1	TRBD2	NA	CSVASGGSSSYNEQFF	TGCAGCGTAGCTAGCGGGGGGTCTTCCTCCTACAATGAGCAGTTCTTC